The TCR beta chain under discussion was sequenced for a study of cytomegalovirus exposure and HLA in healthy donors. Trimming at V came to 4 bases and at J to 5 bases, leaving 10 bases not matched to a gene. The germline CDR1 and CDR2 sequences are MNHEY and SVGAGI. The CDR3 consists of 15 residues. This clone was counted a single time. Measured with immunoSEQ multiplex PCR; TCRdb has only the in-frame clones, and not every one. Here the sample spans more than 60,000 clones, around 96% being singletons. The sequencing input was PBMCs. The chain joins TRBV6-5 to TRBJ2-5; 7 nucleotides align to TRBD2. This TCR was sampled from a young woman in good health and CMV-seropositive. DNA for the CDR3: TGTGCCAGCAGTTTCCGGACTAGAATGAGCGAGACCCAGTACTTC. Translation gives CASSFRTRMSETQYF.